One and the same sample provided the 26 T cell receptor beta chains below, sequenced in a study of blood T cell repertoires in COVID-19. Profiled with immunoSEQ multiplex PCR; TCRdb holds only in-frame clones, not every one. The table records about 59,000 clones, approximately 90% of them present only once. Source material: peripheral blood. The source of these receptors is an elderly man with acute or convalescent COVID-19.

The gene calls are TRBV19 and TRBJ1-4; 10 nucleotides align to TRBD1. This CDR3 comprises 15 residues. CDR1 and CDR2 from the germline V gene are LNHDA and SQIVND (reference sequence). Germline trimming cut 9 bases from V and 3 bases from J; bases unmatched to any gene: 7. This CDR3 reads CASRDRGSSNEKLFF. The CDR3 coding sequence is TGTGCCAGCCGGGACAGGGGTTCGTCTAATGAAAAACTGTTTTTT.

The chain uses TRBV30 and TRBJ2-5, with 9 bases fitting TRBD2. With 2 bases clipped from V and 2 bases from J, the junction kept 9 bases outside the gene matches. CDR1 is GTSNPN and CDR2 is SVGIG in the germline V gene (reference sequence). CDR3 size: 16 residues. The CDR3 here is CAWSQSLAGRQETQYF. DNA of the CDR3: TGTGCCTGGAGTCAATCTCTAGCGGGGCGACAAGAGACCCAGTACTTC.

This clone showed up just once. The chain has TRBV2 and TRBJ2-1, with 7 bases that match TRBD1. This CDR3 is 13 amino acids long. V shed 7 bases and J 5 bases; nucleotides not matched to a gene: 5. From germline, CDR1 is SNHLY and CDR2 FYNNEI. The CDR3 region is CASTKDRNNEQFF. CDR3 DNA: TGTGCCAGCACGAAGGACAGGAACAATGAGCAGTTCTTC.

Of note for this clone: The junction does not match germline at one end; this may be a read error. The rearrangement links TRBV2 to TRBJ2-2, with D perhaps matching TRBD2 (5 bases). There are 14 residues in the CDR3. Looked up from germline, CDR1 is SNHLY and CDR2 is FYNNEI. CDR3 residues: CASIESGEIGELFF. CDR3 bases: TGTGCCAGCATTGAAAGTGGGGAGATCGGGGAGCTGTTTTTT.

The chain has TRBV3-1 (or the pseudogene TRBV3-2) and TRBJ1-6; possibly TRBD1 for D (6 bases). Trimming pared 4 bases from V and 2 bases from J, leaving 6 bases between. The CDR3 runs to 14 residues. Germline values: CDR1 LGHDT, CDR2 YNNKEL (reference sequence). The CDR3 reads CASSRTAYNSPLHF. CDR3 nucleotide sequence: TGTGCCAGCAGCCGGACAGCCTATAATTCACCCCTCCACTTT.

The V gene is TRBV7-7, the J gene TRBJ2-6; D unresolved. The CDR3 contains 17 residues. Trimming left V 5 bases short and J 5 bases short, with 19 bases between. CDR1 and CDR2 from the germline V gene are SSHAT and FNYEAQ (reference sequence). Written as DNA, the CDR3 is TGTGCCAGCAGCGGCATTCCGCCACAAAGTCGGGCCAACGTCCTGACTTTC. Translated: CASSGIPPQSRANVLTF.

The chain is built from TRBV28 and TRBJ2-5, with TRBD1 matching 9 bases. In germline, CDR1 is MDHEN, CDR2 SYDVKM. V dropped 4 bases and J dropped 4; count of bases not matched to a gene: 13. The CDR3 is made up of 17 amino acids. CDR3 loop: CASSSILRGTGTETQYF. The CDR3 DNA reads TGTGCCAGCAGTTCGATCCTCCGGGGGACAGGGACAGAGACCCAGTACTTC.

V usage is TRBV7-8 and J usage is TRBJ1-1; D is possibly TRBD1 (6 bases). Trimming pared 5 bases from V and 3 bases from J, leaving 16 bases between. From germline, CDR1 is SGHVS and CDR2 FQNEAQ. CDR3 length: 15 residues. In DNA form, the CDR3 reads TGTGCCAGCAGCCAGTCTAGGGGGGGGTACACTGAAGCTTTCTTT. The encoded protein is CASSQSRGGYTEAFF.

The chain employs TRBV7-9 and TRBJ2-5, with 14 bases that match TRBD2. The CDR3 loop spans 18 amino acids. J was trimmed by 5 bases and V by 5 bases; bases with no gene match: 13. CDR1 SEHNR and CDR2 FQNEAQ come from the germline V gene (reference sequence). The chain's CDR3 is CASSGRMTSGGARETQYF. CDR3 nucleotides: TGTGCCAGCAGCGGACGTATGACTAGCGGGGGGGCCCGTGAGACCCAGTACTTC.

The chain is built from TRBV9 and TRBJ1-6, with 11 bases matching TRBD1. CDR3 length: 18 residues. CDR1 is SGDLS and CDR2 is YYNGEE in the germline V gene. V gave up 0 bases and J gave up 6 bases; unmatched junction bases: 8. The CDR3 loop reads CASSVAPLGQGVNSPLHF. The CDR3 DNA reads TGTGCCAGCAGCGTAGCCCCATTGGGACAGGGGGTTAATTCACCCCTCCACTTT.

CDR3 nucleotides: TGTGCCAGCAGCTCAAAGGCGGGGCGGGGGACGATCAGGAACACTGAAGCTTTCTTT. Its protein product is CASSSKAGRGTIRNTEAFF. The chain links TRBV7-9 to TRBJ1-1; TRBD1 might be the D (5 bases). V dropped 4 bases and J dropped 1 base, with 25 bases sitting between them. The CDR3 contains 19 residues. Per the germline V gene, CDR1 is SEHNR and CDR2 is FQNEAQ (reference sequence).

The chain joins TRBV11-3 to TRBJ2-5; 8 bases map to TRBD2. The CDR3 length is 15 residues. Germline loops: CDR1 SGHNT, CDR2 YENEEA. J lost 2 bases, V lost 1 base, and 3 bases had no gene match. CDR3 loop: CASSLAAGGQETQYF. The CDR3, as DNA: TGTGCCAGCAGCTTAGCGGCGGGGGGTCAAGAGACCCAGTACTTC.

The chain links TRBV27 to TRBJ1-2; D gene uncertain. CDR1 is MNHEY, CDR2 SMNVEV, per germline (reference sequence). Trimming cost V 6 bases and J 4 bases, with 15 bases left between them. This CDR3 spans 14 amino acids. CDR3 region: CASSPTSYGYGYTF. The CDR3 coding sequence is TGTGCCAGCAGCCCCACCTCCTATGGCTATGGCTACACCTTC.

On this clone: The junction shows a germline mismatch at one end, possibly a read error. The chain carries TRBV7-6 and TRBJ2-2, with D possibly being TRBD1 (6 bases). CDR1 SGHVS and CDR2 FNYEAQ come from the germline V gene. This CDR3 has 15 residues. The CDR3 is CASSLGQGPTRELFF. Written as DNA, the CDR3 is TGTGCCAGCAGCTTAGGCCAGGGGCCCACCCGGGAGCTGTTTTTT.

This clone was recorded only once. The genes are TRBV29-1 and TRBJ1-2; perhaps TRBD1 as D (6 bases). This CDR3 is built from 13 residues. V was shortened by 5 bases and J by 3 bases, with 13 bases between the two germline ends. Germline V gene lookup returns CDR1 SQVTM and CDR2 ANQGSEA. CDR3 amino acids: CSVQLQGHYGYTF. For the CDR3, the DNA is TGCAGCGTTCAGCTCCAGGGGCACTATGGCTACACCTTC.

CDR3 DNA: TGTGCCAGCAGCCCGGACAGCAGCACAGATACGCAGTATTTT. Protein sequence: CASSPDSSTDTQYF. V is TRBV7-3 and J is TRBJ2-3; possible D gene TRBD1, 6 bases. Germline CDR1 is SGHTA and CDR2 is FQGTGA. The CDR3 is 14 amino acids. V shed 5 bases and J shed 0 bases, with 9 bases lying between them.

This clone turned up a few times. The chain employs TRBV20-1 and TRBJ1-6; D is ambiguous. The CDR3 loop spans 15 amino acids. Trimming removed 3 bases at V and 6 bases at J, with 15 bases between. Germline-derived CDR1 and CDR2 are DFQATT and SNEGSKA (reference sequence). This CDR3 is CSASQGGTSNSPLHF. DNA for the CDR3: TGCAGTGCTAGTCAAGGAGGAACATCTAATTCACCCCTCCACTTT.

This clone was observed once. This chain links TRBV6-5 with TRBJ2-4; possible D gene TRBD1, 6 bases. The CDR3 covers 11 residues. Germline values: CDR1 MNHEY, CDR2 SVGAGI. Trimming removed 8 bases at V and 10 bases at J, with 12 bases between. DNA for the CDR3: TGTGCCAGCGGCGGACAGCCGATTCAGTACTTC. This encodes CASGGQPIQYF.

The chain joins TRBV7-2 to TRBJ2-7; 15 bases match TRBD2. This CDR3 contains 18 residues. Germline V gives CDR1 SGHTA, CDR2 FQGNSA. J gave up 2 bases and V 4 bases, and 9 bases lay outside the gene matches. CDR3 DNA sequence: TGTGCCAGCAGCTCGACTGGACTAGCGGGGGGGTCCCCCTACGAGCAGTACTTC. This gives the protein CASSSTGLAGGSPYEQYF.

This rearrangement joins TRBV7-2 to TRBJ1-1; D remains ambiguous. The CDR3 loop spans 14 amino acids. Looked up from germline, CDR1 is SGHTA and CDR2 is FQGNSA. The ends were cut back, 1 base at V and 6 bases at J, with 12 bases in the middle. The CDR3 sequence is CASSLVRNAAEAFF. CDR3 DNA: TGTGCCAGCAGCTTAGTCAGGAATGCCGCTGAAGCTTTCTTT.

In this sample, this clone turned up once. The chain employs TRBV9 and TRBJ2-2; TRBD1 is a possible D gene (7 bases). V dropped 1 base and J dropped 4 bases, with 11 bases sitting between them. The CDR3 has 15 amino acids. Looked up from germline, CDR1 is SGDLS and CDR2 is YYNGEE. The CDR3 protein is CASSVIQGGTGELFF. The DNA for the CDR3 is TGTGCCAGCAGCGTAATCCAGGGGGGCACCGGGGAGCTGTTTTTT.

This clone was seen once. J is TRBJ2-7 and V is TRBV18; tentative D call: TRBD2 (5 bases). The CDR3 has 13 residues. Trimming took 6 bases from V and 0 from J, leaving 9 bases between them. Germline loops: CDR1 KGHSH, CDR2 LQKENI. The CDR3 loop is CASSREGSYEQYF. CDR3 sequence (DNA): TGTGCCAGCTCCCGGGAAGGCTCCTACGAGCAGTACTTC.

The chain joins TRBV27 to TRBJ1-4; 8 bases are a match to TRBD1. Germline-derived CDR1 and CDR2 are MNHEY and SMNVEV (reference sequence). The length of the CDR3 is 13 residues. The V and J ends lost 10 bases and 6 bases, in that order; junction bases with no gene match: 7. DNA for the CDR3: TGTGCCACGGCTCGGGGACAGGATGAAAAACTGTTTTTT. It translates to CATARGQDEKLFF. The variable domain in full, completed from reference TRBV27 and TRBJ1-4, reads EAQVTQNPRYLITVTGKKLTVTCSQNMNHEYMSWYRQDPGLGLRQIYYSMNVEVTDKGDVPEGYKVSRKEKRNFPLILESPSPNQTSLYFCATARGQDEKLFFGSGTQLSVL.

CDR3 sequence (DNA): TGTGCCAGCAGCGGAGCGCGGGGGGTCACAGATACGCAGTATTTT. This translates into CASSGARGVTDTQYF. The chain links TRBV9 to TRBJ2-3; 8 bases are shared with TRBD2. The CDR3 runs to 15 residues. V was pared by 3 bases and J by 2 bases, with 5 bases of the junction left unmatched. In germline, CDR1 is SGDLS, CDR2 YYNGEE.

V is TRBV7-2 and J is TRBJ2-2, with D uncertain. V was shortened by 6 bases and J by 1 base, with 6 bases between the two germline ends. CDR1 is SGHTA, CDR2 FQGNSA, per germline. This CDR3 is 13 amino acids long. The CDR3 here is CASSRQNTGELFF. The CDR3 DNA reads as TGTGCCAGCAGTCGACAGAACACCGGGGAGCTGTTTTTT.

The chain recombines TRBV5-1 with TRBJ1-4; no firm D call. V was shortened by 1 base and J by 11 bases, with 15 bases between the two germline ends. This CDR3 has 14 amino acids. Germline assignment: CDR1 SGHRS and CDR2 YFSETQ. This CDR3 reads CASSLLFSSGKLFF. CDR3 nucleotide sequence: TGCGCCAGCAGCTTGCTGTTTAGCTCCGGGAAACTGTTTTTT.